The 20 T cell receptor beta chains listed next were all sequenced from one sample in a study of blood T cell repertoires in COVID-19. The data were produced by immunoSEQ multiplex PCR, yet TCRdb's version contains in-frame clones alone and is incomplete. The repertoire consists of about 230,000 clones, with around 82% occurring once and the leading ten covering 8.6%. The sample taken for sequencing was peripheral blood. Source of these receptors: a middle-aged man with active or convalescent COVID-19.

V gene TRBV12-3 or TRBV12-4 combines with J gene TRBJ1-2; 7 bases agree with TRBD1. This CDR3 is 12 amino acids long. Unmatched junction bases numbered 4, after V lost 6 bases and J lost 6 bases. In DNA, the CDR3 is TGTGCCAGCAGCCAGGGGGTTAATGGCTACACCTTC. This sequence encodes CASSQGVNGYTF.

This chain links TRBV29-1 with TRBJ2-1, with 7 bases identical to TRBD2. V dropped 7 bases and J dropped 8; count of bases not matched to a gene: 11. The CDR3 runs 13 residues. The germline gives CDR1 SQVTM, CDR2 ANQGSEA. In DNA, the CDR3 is TGCAGCGGGAGCGGGGTGGCCACCGATGAGCAGTTCTTC. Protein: CSGSGVATDEQFF.

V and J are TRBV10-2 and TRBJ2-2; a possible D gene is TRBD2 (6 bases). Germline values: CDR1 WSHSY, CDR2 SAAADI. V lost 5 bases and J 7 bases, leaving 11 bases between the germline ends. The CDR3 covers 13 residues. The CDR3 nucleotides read TGCGCCAGCAGTCCCGGACTAATCGGGGAGCTGTTTTTT. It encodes CASSPGLIGELFF.

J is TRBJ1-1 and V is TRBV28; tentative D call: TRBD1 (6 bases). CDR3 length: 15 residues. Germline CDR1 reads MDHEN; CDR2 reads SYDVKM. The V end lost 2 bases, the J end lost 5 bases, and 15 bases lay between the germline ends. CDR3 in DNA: TGTGCCAGCAGTTTAGTGGGCAGGGGCCTAACTGAAGCTTTCTTT. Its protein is CASSLVGRGLTEAFF. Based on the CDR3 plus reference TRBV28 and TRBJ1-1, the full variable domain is DVKVTQSSRYLVKRTGEKVFLECVQDMDHENMFWYRQDPGLGLRLIYFSYDVKMKEKGDIPEGYSVSREKKERFSLILESASTNQTSMYLCASSLVGRGLTEAFFGQGTRLTVV.

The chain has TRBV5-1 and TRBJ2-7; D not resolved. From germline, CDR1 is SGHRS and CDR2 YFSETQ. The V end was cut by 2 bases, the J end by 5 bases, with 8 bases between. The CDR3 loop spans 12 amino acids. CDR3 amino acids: CASSFVANEQYF. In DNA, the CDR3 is TGCGCCAGCAGCTTTGTTGCGAACGAGCAGTACTTC.

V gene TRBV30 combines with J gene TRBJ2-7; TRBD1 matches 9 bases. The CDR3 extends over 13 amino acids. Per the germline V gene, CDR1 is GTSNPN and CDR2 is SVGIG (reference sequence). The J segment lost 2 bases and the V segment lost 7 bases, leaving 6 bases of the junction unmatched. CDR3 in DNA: TGTGCCTCCCACCGACAGGGGGCCTACGAGCAGTACTTC. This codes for CASHRQGAYEQYF.

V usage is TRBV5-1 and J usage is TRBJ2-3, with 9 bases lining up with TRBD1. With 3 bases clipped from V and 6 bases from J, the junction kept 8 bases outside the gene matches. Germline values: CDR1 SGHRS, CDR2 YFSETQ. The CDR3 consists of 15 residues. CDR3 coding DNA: TGCGCCAGCAGCTCCGGACAGGGGAGGGGCGATACGCAGTATTTT. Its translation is CASSSGQGRGDTQYF.

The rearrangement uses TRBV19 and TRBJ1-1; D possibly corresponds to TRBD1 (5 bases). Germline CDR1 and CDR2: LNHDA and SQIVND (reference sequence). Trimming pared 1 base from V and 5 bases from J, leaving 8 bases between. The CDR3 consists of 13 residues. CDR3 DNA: TGTGCCAGTAGTATAGGGACACAGACTGAAGCTTTCTTT. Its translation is CASSIGTQTEAFF.

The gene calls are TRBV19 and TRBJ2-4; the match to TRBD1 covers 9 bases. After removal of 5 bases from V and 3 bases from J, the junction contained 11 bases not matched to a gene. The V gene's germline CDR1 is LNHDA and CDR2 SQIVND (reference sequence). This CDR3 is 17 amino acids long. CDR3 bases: TGTGCCAGTAGTGAACACCCCGGGACAGGGAACAAAAACATTCAGTACTTC. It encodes CASSEHPGTGNKNIQYF.

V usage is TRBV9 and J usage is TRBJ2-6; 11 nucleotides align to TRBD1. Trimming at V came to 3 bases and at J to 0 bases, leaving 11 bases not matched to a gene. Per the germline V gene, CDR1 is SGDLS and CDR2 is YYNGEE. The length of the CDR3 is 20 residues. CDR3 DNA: TGTGCCAGCAGCGAGAGTGTTCGGACAGGGGGCTACTCTGGGGCCAACGTCCTGACTTTC. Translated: CASSESVRTGGYSGANVLTF.

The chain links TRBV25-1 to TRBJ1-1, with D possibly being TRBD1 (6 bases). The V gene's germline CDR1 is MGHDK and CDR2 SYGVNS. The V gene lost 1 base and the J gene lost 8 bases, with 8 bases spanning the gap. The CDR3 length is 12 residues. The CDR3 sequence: CASSELGTEAFF. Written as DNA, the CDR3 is TGTGCCAGCAGTGAATTGGGGACAGAAGCTTTCTTT.

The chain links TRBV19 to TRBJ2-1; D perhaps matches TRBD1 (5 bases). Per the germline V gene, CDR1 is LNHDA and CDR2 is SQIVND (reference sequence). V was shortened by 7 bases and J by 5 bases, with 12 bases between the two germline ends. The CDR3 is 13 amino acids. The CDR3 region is CASTLDTDNEQFF. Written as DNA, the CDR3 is TGTGCCAGTACCCTGGACACCGACAATGAGCAGTTCTTC.

CDR3 coding DNA: TGTGCCAGCAGCCGGGCGGGGACTAATTCACCCCTCCACTTT. Its protein is CASSRAGTNSPLHF. V usage is TRBV3-1 (or the pseudogene TRBV3-2) and J usage is TRBJ1-6; tentatively, D is TRBD1 (5 bases). CDR1 is LGHDT and CDR2 is YNNKEL in the germline V gene (reference sequence). The CDR3 is 14 residues long. Trimming removed 4 bases from V and 6 bases from J, with 10 bases in between.

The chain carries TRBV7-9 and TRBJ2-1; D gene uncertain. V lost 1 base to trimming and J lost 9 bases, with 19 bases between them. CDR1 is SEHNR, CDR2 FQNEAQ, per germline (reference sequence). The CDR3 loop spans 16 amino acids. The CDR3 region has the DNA TGTGCCAGCAGCTTAGGGCGGCCCATCGAACATGGTGAGCAGTTCTTC. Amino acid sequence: CASSLGRPIEHGEQFF.

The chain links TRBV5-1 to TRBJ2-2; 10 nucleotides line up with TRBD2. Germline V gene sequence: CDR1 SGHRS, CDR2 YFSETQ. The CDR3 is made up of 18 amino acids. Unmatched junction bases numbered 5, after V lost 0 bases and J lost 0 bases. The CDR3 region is CASSLAGGTSANTGELFF. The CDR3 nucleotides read TGCGCCAGCAGCTTGGCTGGGGGGACTAGCGCGAACACCGGGGAGCTGTTTTTT. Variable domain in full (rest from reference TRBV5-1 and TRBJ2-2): KAGVTQTPRYLIKTRGQQVTLSCSPISGHRSVSWYQQTPGQGLQFLFEYFSETQRNKGNFPGRFSGRQFSNSRSEMNVSTLELGDSALYLCASSLAGGTSANTGELFFGEGSRLTVL.

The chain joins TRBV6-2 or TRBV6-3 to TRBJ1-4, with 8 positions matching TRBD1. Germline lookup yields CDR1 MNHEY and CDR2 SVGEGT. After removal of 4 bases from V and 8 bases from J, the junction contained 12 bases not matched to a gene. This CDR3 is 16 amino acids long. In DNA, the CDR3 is TGTGCCAGCAGTTCCCATGGGGTGGGACAGGACGAAAAACTGTTTTTT. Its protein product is CASSSHGVGQDEKLFF.

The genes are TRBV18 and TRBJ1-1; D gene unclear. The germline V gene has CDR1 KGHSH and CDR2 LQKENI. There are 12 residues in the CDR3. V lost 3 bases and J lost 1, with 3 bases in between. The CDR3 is CASSPKNTEAFF. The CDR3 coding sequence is TGTGCCAGCTCACCCAAGAACACTGAAGCTTTCTTT.

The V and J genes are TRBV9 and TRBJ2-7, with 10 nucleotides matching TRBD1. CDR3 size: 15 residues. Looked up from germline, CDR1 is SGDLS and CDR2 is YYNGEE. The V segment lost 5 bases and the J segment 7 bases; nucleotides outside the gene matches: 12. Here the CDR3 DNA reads TGTGCCAGCAGGTCCGCGACAGGGGGCATGGAGGAGCAGTACTTC. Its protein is CASRSATGGMEEQYF.

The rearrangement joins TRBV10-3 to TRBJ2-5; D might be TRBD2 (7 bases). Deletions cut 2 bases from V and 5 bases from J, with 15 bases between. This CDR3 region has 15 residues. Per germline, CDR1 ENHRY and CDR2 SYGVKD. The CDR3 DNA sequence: TGTGCCATCAGTGAGAACCGCGGGGGCTCGGAGACCCAGTACTTC. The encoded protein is CAISENRGGSETQYF.

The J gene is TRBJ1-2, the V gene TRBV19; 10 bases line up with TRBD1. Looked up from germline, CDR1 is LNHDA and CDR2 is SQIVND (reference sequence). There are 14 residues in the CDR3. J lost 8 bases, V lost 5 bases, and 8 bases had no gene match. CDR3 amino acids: CASSGSGTGDGYTF. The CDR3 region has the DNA TGTGCCAGTAGTGGCTCGGGGACAGGGGACGGCTACACCTTC.